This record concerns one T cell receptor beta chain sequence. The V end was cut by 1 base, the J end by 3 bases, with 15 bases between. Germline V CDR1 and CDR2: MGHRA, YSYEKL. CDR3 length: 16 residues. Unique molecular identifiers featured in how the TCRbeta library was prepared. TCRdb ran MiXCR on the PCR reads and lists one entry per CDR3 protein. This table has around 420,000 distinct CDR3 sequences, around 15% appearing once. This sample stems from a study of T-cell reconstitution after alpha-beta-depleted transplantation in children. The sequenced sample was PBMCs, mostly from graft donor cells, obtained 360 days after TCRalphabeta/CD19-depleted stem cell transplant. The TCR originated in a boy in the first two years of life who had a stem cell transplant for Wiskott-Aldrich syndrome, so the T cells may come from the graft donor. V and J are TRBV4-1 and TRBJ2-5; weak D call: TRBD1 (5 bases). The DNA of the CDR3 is TGCGCCAGCAGCCAAGGGTCCGCGAAAGGGGAAGAGACCCAGTACTTC. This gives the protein CASSQGSAKGEETQYF.